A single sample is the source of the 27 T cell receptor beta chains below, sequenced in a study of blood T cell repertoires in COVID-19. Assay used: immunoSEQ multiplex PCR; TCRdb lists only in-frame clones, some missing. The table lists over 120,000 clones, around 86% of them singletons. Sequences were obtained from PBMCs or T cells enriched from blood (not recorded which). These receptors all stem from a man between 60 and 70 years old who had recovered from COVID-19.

The CDR3 region is CSVPGQGYEQYF. In DNA, the CDR3 is TGCAGCGTACCGGGACAGGGCTACGAGCAGTACTTC. This sequence joins TRBV29-1 and TRBJ2-7; the match to TRBD1 covers 9 bases. CDR3 size: 12 residues. Unmatched junction bases numbered 3, after V lost 6 bases and J lost 3 bases. CDR1 is SQVTM, CDR2 ANQGSEA, per germline.

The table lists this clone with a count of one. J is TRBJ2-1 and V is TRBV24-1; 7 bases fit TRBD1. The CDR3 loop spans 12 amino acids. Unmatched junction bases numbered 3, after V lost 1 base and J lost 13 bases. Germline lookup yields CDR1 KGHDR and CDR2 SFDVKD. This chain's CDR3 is CATSDFTGVQFF. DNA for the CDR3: TGTGCCACCAGTGATTTTACAGGGGTACAGTTCTTC.

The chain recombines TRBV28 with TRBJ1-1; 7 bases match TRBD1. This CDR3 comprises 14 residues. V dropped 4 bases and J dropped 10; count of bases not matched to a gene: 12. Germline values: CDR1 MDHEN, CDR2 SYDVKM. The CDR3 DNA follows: TGTGCCAGCAGTTCGCCAGACAGGGCAACCGGAGCTTTCTTT. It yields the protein CASSSPDRATGAFF. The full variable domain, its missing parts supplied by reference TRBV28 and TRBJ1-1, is DVKVTQSSRYLVKRTGEKVFLECVQDMDHENMFWYRQDPGLGLRLIYFSYDVKMKEKGDIPEGYSVSREKKERFSLILESASTNQTSMYLCASSSPDRATGAFFGQGTRLTVV.

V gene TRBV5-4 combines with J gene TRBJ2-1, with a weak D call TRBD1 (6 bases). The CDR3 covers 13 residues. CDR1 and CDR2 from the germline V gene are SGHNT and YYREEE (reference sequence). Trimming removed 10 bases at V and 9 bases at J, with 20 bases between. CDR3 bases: TGTGCCGGCCACCCGGACATAGGGGGTGAGCAGTTCTTC. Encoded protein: CAGHPDIGGEQFF.

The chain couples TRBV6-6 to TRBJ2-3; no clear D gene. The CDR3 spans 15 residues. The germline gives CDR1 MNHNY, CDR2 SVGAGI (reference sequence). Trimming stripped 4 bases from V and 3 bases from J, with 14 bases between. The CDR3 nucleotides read TGTGCCAGCAGTTCCGAGGTGGTACATACAGATACGCAGTATTTT. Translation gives CASSSEVVHTDTQYF.

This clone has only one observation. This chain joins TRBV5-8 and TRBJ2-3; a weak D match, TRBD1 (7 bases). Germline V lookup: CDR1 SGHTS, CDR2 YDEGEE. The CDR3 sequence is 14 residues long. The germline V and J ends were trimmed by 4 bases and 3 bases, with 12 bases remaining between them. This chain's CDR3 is CASSGQEGTDTQYF. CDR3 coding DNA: TGTGCCAGCAGCGGACAGGAGGGGACAGATACGCAGTATTTT.

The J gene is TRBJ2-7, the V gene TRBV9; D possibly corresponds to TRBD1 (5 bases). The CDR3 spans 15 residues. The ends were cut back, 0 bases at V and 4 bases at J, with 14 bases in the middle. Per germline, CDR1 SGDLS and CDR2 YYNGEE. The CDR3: CASSVGPQGSYEQYF. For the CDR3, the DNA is TGTGCCAGCAGCGTAGGGCCCCAGGGATCGTACGAGCAGTACTTC. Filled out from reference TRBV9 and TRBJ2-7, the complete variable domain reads DSGVTQTPKHLITATGQRVTLRCSPRSGDLSVYWYQQSLDQGLQFLIQYYNGEERAKGNILERFSAQQFPDLHSELNLSSLELGDSALYFCASSVGPQGSYEQYFGPGTRLTVT.

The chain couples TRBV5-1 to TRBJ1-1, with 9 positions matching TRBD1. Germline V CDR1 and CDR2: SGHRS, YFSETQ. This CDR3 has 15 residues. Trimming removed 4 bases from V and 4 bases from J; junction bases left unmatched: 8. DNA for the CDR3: TGCGCCAGCAGCCCCGGCCGACAGGGGGGCACTGAAGCTTTCTTT. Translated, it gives CASSPGRQGGTEAFF.

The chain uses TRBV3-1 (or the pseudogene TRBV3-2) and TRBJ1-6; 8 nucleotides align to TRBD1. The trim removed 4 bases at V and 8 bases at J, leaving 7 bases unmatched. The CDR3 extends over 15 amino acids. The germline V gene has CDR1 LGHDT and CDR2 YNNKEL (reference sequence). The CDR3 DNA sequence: TGTGCCAGCAGCCCTGGACAGGGAATGGATTCACCCCTCCACTTT. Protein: CASSPGQGMDSPLHF.

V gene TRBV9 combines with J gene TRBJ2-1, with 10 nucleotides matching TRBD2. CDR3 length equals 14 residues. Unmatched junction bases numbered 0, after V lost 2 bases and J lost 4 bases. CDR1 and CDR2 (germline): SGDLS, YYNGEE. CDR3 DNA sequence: TGTGCCAGCAGCGTTAGCGGGAGGTACAATGAGCAGTTCTTC. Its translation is CASSVSGRYNEQFF.

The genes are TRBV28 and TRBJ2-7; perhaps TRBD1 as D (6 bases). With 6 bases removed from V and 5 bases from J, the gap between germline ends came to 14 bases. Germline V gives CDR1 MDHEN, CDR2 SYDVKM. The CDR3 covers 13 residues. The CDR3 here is CASSATGFHEQYF. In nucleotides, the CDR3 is TGTGCCAGCAGCGCTACAGGGTTCCACGAGCAGTACTTC.

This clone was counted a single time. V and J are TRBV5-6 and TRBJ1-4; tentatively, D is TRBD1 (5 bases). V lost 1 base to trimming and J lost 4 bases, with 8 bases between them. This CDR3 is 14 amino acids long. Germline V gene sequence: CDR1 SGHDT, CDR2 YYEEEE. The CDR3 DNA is TGTGCCAGCAGCTTGAAGGGGTATAATGAAAAACTGTTTTTT. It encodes CASSLKGYNEKLFF.

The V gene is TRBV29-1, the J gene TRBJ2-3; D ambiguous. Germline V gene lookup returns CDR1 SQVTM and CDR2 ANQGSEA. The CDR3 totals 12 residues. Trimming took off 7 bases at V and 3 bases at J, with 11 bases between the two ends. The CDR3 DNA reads TGCAGCGCGGACGACGGGACAGATACGCAGTATTTT. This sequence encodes CSADDGTDTQYF.

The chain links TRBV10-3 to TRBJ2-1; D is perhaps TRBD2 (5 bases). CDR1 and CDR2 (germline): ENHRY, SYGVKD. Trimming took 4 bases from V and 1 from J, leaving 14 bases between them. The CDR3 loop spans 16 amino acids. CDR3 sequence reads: CAISAVAPSSYNEQFF. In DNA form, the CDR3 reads TGTGCCATCAGTGCGGTAGCGCCGTCTTCCTACAATGAGCAGTTCTTC.

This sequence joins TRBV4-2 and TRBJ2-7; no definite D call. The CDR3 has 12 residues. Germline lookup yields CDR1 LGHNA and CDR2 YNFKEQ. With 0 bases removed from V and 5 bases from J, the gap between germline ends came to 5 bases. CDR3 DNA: TGTGCCAGCAGCCAAGACCCCAACGAGCAGTACTTC. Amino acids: CASSQDPNEQYF.

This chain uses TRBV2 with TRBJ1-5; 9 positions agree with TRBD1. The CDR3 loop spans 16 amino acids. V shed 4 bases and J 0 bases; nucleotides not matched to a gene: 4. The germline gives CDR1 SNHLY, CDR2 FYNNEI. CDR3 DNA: TGTGCCAGCAGTGGGAGGGGACAGGGTAGCAATCAGCCCCAGCATTTT. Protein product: CASSGRGQGSNQPQHF.

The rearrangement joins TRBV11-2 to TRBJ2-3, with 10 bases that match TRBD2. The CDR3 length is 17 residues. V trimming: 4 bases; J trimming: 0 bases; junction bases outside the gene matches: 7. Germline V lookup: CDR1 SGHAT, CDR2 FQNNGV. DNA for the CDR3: TGTGCCAGCAGCTCCTGGGGGACTAGCGCTAGCACAGATACGCAGTATTTT. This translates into CASSSWGTSASTDTQYF.

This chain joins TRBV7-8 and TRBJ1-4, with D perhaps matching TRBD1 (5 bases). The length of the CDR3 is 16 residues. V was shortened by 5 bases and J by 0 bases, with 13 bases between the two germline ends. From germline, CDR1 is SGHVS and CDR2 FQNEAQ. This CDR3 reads CASSARVFATNEKLFF. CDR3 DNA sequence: TGTGCCAGCAGCGCCAGGGTTTTTGCAACTAATGAAAAACTGTTTTTT. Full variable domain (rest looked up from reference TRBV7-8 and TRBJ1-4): GAGVSQSPRYKVAKRGQDVALRCDPISGHVSLFWYQQALGQGPEFLTYFQNEAQLDKSGLPSDRFFAERPEGSVSTLKIQRTQQEDSAVYLCASSARVFATNEKLFFGSGTQLSVL.

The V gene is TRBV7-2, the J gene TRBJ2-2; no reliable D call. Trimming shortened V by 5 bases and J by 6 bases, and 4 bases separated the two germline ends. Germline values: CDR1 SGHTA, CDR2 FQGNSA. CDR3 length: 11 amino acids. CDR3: CASSPAGELFF. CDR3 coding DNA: TGTGCCAGCAGCCCGGCCGGGGAGCTGTTTTTT.

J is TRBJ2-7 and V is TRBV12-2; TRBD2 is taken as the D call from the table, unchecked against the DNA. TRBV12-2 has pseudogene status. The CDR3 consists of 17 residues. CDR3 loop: CASRSRTSGSSTYEQYF. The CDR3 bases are TGTGCAAGTCGTTCACGGACTAGCGGGAGTTCGACCTACGAGCAGTACTTC.

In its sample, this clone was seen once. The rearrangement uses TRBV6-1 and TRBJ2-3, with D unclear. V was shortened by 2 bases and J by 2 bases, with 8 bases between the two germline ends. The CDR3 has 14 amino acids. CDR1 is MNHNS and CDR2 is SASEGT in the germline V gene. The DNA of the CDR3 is TGTGCCAGCAGTGAATTTCCAAACACAGATACGCAGTATTTT. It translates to CASSEFPNTDTQYF.

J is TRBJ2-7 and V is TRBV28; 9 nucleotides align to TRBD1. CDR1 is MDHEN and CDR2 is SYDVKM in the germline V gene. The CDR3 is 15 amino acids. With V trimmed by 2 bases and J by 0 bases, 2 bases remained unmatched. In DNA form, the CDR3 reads TGTGCCAGCAGTTTAGAGACAGGGGGCTCCTACGAGCAGTACTTC. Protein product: CASSLETGGSYEQYF.

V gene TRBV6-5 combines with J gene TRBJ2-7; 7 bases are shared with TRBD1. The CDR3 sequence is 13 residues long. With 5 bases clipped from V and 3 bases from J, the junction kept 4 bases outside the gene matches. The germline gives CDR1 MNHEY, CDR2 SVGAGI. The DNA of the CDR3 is TGTGCCAGCAGTAGGGGACAGTTCTACGAGCAGTACTTC. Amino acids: CASSRGQFYEQYF.

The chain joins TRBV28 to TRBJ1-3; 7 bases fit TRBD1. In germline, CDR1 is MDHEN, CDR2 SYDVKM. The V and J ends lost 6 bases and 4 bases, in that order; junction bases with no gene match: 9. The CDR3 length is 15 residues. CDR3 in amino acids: CASRTDRESGNTIYF. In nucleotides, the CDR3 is TGTGCCAGCAGAACCGACAGGGAGTCGGGAAACACCATATATTTT. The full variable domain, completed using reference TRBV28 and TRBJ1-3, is DVKVTQSSRYLVKRTGEKVFLECVQDMDHENMFWYRQDPGLGLRLIYFSYDVKMKEKGDIPEGYSVSREKKERFSLILESASTNQTSMYLCASRTDRESGNTIYFGEGSWLTVV.

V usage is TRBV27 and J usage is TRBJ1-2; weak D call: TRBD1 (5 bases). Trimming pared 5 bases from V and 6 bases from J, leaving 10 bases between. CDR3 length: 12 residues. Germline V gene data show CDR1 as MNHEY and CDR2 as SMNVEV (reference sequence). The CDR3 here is CASSNRFNGYTF. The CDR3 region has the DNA TGTGCCAGCAGTAACAGGTTCAATGGCTACACCTTC.

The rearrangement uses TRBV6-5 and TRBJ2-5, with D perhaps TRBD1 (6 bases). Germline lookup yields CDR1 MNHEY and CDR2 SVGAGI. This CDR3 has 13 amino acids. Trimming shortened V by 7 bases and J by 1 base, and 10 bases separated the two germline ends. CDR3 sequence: CASTRDTQETQYF. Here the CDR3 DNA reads TGTGCCAGCACCCGGGACACCCAAGAGACCCAGTACTTC.

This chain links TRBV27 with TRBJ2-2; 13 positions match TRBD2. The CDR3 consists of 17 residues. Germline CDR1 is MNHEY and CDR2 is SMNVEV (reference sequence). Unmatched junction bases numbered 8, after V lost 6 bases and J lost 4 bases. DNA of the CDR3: TGTGCCAGCAGGAGGACTAGCGGGGGATTCACCACCGGGGAGCTGTTTTTT. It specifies CASRRTSGGFTTGELFF.